This T cell receptor (beta chain) was recovered during a study of blood T cell repertoires in COVID-19 (dated by TCRdb to 2020 to 2022). For the study in its entirety: Samples from collaborators originated in the United States, Italy and Spain and spanned both the acute and convalescent phases of COVID-19. The material from the prospective study consisted of cDNA or gDNA derived from T cells, B-cell-depleted T cells, or PBMCs. Subjects who had been exposed to COVID-19, were actively infected with it, or had recovered from it provided the deeply sampled blood TCRbeta repertoires that made up the dataset. A freely available public database, intended as a resource for researchers studying the immune response to SARS-CoV-2, is where the repertoires were released. Samples came from the ongoing ImmuneRACE study (first 160 participants) plus 1,254 subjects from 6 global collaborators. Nearly every sample came with metadata listing a de-identified subject ID, COVID-19 status, age in years and sex. HLA class I and class II types, where available, came from metadata supplied by the sample provider rather than from assay-based typing.

Comment on this clone: Its target antigen remains unknown. Base-call qualities are not available, and no considerably larger clone is one nucleotide away.

The research as a whole found: How much clinical and demographic metadata was included differed by source and by participant, and the metadata was provided uncurated.

The germline V end is reduced by 3 bases and the J end by 3 bases; junction bases left unmatched: 4. In the germline V gene (reference sequence), CDR1 corresponds to LNHDA and CDR2 to SQIVND. The CDR3 sequence holds 14 residues, the cysteine and phenylalanine included. Of all the DNA, just the CDR3 is kept, 42 bases in frame from base 1. In Seattle, one collaborating source enrolled patients while the infection was active and tracked those patients longitudinally over the course of disease. Collaborating institutions collected whole blood in K2EDTA tubes following their own protocols. Collaborator samples were shipped for TCRbeta analysis as frozen whole blood, isolated PBMCs, or DNA extracted from either sample type. TCRbeta CDR3 regions were amplified from genomic DNA using the immunoSEQ Assay, a bias-controlled multiplex PCR. In the original analysis: The number of nucleated cells in each sample was estimated by amplification of reference gene primers within the assay. To quantify the absolute abundance of each unique TCRbeta CDR3 rearrangement, sequence reads were collapsed and filtered. Productive Simpson clonality was computed per sample as the square root of Simpson's diversity index over productive rearrangements. Entries here come from immuneACCESS through TCRdb and include only in-frame sequences with V and J called. Some clones fail to appear in such tables; in the studies checked, an unresolved V gene covers under half of the shortfall, and the cause of the remainder is unknown. V and J calls and clone size are copied from that table; D and trimming were computed from the DNA. Across this sample there are about 82,000 clones, with about 78% seen only once. About a third of the sample comes from the top ten.

The sequence joins TRBV19 to TRBJ1-1, with TRBD1 matching 7 junction bases. Material for sequencing was peripheral blood. This clonotype was obtained from a man aged 55 to 70 with COVID-19, enrolled during active disease. The nucleotide sequence is given as TGTGCCAGTAGTATTTTCGACAGGGACACTGAAGCTTTCTTT. The encoded protein is CASSIFDRDTEAFF.